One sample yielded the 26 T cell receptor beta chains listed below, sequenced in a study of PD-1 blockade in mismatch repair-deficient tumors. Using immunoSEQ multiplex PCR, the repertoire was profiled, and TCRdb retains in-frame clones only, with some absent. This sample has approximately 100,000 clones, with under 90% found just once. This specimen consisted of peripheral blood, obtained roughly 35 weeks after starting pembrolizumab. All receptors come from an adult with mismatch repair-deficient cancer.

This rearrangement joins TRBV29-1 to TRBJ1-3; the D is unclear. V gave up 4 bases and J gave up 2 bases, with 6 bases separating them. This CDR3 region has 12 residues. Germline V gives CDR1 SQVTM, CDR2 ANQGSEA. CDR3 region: CSVAYTGNTIYF. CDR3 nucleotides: TGCAGCGTTGCATACACTGGAAACACCATATATTTT.

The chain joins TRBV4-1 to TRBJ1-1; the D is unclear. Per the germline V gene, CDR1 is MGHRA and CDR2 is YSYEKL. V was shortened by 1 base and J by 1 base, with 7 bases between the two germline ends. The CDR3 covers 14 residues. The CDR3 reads CASSQVTANTEAFF. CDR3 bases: TGCGCCAGCAGCCAAGTTACAGCGAACACTGAAGCTTTCTTT.

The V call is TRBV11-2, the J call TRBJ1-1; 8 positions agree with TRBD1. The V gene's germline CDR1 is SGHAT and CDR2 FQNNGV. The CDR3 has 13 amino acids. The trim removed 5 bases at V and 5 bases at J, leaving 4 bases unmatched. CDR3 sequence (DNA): TGTGCCAGCAGCATCAGGGGGCGGACTGAAGCTTTCTTT. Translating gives CASSIRGRTEAFF.

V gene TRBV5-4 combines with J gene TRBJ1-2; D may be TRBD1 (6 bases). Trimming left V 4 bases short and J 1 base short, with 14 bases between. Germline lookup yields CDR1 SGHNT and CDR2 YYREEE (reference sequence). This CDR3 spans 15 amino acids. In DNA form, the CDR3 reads TGTGCCAGCAGCCTCGGGCAGGGGATTAACTATGGCTACACCTTC. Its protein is CASSLGQGINYGYTF.

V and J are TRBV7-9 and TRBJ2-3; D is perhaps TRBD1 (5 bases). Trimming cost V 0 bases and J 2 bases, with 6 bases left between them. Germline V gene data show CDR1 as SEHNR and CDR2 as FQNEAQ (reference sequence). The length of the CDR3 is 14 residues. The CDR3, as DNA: TGTGCCAGCAGCTTAGCGGGGCCCACAGATACGCAGTATTTT. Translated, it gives CASSLAGPTDTQYF.

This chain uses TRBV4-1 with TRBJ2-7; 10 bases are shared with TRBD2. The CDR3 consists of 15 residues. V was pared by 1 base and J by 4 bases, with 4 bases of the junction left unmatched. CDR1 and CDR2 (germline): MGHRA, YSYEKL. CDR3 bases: TGCGCCAGCAGCCAAGTCCGACTAGCGGGTTACGAGCAGTACTTC. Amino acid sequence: CASSQVRLAGYEQYF.

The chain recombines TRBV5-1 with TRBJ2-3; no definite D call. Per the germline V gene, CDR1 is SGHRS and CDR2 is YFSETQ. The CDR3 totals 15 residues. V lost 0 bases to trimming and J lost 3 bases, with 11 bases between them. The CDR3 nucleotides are TGCGCCAGCAGCTTGGTCGGTAGCCCTACAGATACGCAGTATTTT. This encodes CASSLVGSPTDTQYF.

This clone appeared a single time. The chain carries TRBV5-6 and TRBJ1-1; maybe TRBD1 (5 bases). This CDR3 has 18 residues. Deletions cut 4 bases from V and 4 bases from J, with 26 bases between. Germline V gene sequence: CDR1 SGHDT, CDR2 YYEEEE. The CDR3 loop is CASSRPLGAQKGRTEAFF. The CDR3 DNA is TGTGCCAGCAGCCGACCTTTAGGGGCGCAGAAGGGTCGCACTGAAGCTTTCTTT.

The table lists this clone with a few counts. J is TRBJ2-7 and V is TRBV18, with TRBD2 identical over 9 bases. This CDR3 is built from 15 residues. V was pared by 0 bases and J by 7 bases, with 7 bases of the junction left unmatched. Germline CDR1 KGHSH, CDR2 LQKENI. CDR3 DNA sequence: TGTGCCAGCTCACCACCGATTAGCGGGAGTGGTGAGCAGTACTTC. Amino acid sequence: CASSPPISGSGEQYF.

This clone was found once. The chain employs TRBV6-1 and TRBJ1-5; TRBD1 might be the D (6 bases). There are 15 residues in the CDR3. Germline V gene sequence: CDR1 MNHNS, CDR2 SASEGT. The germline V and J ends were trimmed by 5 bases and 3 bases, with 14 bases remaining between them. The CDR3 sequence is CASSLEGGDNQPQHF. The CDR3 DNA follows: TGTGCCAGCAGTCTCGAGGGGGGGGACAATCAGCCCCAGCATTTT.

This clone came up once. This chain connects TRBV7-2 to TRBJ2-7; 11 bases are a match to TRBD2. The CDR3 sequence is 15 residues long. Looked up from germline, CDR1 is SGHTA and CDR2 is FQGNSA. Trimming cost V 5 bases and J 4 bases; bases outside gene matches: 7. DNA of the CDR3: TGTGCCAGCAGCCCGAGACTAGCGGGAAGGTACGAGCAGTACTTC. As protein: CASSPRLAGRYEQYF.

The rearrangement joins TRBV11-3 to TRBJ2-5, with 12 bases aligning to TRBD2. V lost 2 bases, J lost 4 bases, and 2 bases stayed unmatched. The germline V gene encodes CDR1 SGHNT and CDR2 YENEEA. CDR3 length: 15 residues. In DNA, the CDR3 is TGTGCCAGCAGCTTAAGACTAGCGGGAGCAGAGACCCAGTACTTC. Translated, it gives CASSLRLAGAETQYF. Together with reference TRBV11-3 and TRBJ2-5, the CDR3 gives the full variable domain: EAGVVQSPRYKIIEKKQPVAFWCNPISGHNTLYWYLQNLGQGPELLIRYENEEAVDDSQLPKDRFSAERLKGVDSTLKIQPAELGDSAVYLCASSLRLAGAETQYFGPGTRLLVL.

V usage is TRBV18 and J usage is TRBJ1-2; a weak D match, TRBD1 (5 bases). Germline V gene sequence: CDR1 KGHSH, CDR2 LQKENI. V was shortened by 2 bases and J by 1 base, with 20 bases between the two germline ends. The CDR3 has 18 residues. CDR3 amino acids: CASSPVKGPLVNNYGYTF. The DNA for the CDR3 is TGTGCCAGCTCACCAGTAAAGGGGCCTCTAGTTAATAACTATGGCTACACCTTC.

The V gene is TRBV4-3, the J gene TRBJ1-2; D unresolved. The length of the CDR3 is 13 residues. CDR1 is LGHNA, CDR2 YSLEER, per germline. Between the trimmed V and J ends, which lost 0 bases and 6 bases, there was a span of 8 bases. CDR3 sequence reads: CASSQDGVNGYTF. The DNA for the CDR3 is TGCGCCAGCAGCCAAGATGGAGTAAATGGCTACACCTTC.

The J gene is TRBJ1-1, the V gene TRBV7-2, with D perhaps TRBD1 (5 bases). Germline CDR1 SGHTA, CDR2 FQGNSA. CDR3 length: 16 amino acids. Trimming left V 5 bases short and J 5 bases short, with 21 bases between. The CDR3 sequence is CASSPYSGDPPTEAFF. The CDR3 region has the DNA TGTGCCAGCAGCCCTTACTCCGGGGACCCCCCAACTGAAGCTTTCTTT.

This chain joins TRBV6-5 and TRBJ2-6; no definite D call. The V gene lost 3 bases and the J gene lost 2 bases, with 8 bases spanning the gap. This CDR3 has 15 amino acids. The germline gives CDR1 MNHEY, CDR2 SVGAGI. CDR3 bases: TGTGCCAGCAGTTATCTCCGTCCTGGGGCCAACGTCCTGACTTTC. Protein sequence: CASSYLRPGANVLTF.

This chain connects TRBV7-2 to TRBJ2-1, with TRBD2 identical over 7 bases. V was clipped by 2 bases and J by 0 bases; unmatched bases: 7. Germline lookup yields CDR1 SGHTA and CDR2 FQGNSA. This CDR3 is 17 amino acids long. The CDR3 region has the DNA TGTGCCAGCAGCTTAAGCGGTAGCGGGCTCTCCTACAATGAGCAGTTCTTC. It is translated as CASSLSGSGLSYNEQFF. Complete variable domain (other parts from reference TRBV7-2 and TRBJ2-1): GAGVSQSPSNKVTEKGKDVELRCDPISGHTALYWYRQSLGQGLEFLIYFQGNSAPDKSGLPSDRFSAERTGGSVSTLTIQRTQQEDSAVYLCASSLSGSGLSYNEQFFGPGTRLTVL.

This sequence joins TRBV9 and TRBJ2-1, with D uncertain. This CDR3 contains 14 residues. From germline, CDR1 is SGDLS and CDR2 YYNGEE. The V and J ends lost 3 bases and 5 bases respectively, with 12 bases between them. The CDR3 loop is CASSASFGNNEQFF. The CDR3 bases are TGTGCCAGCAGCGCCAGCTTTGGGAACAATGAGCAGTTCTTC.

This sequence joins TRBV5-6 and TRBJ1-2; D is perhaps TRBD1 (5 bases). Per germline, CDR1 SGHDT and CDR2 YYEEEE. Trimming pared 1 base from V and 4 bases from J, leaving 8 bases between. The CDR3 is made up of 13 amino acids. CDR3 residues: CASSLLGTYGYTF. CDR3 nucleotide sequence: TGTGCCAGCAGCTTGTTGGGGACCTATGGCTACACCTTC.

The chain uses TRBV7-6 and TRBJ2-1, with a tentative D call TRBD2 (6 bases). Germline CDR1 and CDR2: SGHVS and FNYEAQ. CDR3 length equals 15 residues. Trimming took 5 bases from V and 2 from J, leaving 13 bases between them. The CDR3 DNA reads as TGTGCCAGCAGCCGGGATAGCGGCACCTACAATGAGCAGTTCTTC. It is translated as CASSRDSGTYNEQFF.

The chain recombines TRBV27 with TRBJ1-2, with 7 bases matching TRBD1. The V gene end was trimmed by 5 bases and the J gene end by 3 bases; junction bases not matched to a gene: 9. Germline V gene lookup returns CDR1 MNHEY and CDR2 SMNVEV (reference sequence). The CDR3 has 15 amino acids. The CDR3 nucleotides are TGTGCCAGCAGTGCTAGACAGGGACGGTACTATGGCTACACCTTC. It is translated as CASSARQGRYYGYTF.

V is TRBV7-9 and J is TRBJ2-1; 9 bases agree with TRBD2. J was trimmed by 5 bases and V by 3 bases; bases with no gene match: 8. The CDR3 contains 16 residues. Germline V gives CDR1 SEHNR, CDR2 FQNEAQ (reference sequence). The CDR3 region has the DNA TGTGCCAGCAGCTTCGGGGAGCTAGCGGGGAACAATGAGCAGTTCTTC. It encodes CASSFGELAGNNEQFF.

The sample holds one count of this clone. The CDR3 sequence: CASSLIRGGEKLFF. For the CDR3, the DNA is TGTGCCAGCAGCTTGATCAGGGGAGGAGAAAAACTGTTTTTT. V is TRBV11-1 and J is TRBJ1-4; D might be TRBD1 (6 bases). Germline lookup yields CDR1 SGHAT and CDR2 FQDESV (reference sequence). V was trimmed by 3 bases and J by 8 bases, leaving 13 bases between them. This CDR3 has 14 residues.

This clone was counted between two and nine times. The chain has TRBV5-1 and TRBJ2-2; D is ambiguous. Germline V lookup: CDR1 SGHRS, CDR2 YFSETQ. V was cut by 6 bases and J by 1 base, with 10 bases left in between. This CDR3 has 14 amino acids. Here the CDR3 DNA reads TGCGCCAGCATGAGCGTCCTGAACACCGGGGAGCTGTTTTTT. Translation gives CASMSVLNTGELFF.

Written as DNA, the CDR3 is TGTGCCAGCAGCGTAGGGTTAAATCTTTACAATGAGCAGTTCTTC. Translating gives CASSVGLNLYNEQFF. This sequence joins TRBV9 and TRBJ2-1; the D is unclear. In germline, CDR1 is SGDLS, CDR2 YYNGEE. The V and J ends lost 0 bases and 4 bases respectively, with 11 bases between them. The CDR3 loop spans 15 amino acids.

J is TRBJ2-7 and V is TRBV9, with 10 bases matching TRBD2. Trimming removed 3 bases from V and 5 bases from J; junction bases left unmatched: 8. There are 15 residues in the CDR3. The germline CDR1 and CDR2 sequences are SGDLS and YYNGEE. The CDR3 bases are TGTGCCAGCAGCGCCCGAGCGGGAGGGCCCCACGAGCAGTACTTC. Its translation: CASSARAGGPHEQYF.